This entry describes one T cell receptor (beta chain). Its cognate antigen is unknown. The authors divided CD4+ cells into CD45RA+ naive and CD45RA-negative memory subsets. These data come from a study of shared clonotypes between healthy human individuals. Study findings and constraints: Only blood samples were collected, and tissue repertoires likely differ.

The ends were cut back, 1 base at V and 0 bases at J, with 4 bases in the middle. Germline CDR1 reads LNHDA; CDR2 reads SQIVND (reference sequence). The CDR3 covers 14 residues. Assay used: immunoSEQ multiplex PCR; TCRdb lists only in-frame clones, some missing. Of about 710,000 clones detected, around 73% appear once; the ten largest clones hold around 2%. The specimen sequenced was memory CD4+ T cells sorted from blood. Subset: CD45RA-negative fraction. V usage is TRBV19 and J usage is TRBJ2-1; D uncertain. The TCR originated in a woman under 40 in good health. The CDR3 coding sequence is TGTGCCAGTAGTATAGGGAGCTCCTACAATGAGCAGTTCTTC. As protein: CASSIGSSYNEQFF.